This entry is about one T cell receptor (beta chain). This clonotype turned up a few times. The target of this receptor is not known. Base-call qualities are not available, and no considerably larger clone is one nucleotide away. V and J are truncated by 2 bases and 4 bases respectively, leaving an intervening sequence of 11 bases. The CDR3, from cysteine to phenylalanine, totals 14 residues. Just CDR3 DNA is preserved here, 42 bases in frame from base 1. The germline V gene sets CDR1 to MNHNS and CDR2 to SASEGT. The data are from a study of blood T cells in healthy people across ages (dated by TCRdb to the mid-2010s). Some background on the complete study: Template switching captured roughly one uniquely barcoded TCR beta cDNA molecule per two T cells in model experiments. Using deep sequencing normalized with unique cDNA molecular identifiers, the study measured how TCR beta repertoire diversity changes with age. For two donors (one aged 18 to 29 and one aged 80 or older), the study analyzed two additional independent replicas of 1 million unique cDNA reads from the same blood draw. To avoid experimental bias, donors of different ages were spread randomly across the sequencing lanes. Donors were grouped into four age groups: young (average roughly 15 years), middle-aged (roughly 40), aged (around 60) and long-lived (approximately 82). General study outcomes and caveats: Compared with the aged group, the long-lived group had more naive CD4+ T cells, fewer expanded clones and increased TCR diversity, suggesting age selection. Bulk unsorted PBMC profiling prevented conclusive comparison of naive and antigen-experienced compartments. Because the CMV infection status of the donors was unknown, age-related changes in expanded clonotypes may potentially have been confounded. Estimates of total diversity based on one million sequenced T cells were regarded as lower bounds and as underestimates. As age increased, observed TCR beta diversity per million T cells dropped in a roughly linear way, and a significant reduction was already evident by age 40. A strong correlation was found between observed TCR beta diversity and the percentage of naive T cells measured by flow cytometry.

Receptors were amplified or captured by 5' RACE. The reads were generated on an Illumina HiSeq 2500. A second roughly 6 to 12 cycle PCR used a sample-barcoded 5' primer and a J-beta primer mix. A template-switch 5' adaptor carrying 12 random nucleotides introduced a unique molecular identifier onto each TCR beta cDNA molecule. Each sample yielded at least 3 million CDR3-containing paired-end reads. The Mint cDNA synthesis kit, primed by a TRBC-specific oligonucleotide, was used to synthesize first-strand cDNA from all RNA. All cDNA was treated with uracil-DNA glycosylase and then went through a first 18-cycle PCR with the universal primers M1SS and BC2_uni_R. The authors' pipeline ran thus. For normalization, 1 million high-quality reads were randomly selected from each sample, with every read carrying a distinct molecular identifier. Instead of being binned into consensus sequences, reads that shared molecular identifiers were thrown out. MiTCR, with a Q25 quality threshold and the strictest error-elimination algorithm, was used for CDR3 identification, clonotype clustering and error correction. A nonparametric unseen species model with Euler transformation was used to estimate lower-bound total TCR beta diversity. TCRdb applied fastp at Q25 and MiXCR to the public reads, then kept only in-frame beta chains. One record per CDR3 amino acid sequence lists the most common genes and DNA. The V and J calls here are based on TCRdb, not the publication. The sample table holds about 640,000 distinct CDR3 sequences, of which around three fifths were seen once. The ten largest clones capture 30% to 40% of the sample.

The 40 or so donors, aged roughly 6 to 100 years, were systemically healthy Caucasian individuals from Russia. Ten milliliters of peripheral blood were drawn from each donor into EDTA-treated Vacutainer tubes. Ficoll-Paque density-gradient centrifugation was used to isolate PBMCs, with at least 6.5 million per sample. Total RNA was extracted from PBMCs with Trizol reagent, with at least 6 micrograms obtained per sample. For every donor, an aliquot of PBMCs went through flow cytometry to measure the percentages of naive CD45RAhigh/CD27high T cells. The chain is encoded by TRBV6-1 joined to TRBJ1-2, with the D gene call left open. The sample comprised blood. The source is a man in his 60s in good health. The CDR3 protein is CASSEWAVTYGYTF. The DNA reads TGTGCCAGCAGTGAATGGGCCGTTACCTATGGCTACACCTTC.